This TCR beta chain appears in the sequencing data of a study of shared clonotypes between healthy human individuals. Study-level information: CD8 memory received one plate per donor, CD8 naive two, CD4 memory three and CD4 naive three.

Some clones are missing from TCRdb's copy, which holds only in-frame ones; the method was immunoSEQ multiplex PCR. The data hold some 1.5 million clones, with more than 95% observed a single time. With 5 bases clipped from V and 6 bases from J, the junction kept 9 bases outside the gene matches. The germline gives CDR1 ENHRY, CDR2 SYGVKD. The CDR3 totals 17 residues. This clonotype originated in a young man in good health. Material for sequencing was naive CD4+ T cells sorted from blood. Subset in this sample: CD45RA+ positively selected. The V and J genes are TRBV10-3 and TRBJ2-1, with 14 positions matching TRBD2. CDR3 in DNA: TGTGCCATCAGTCCTAGGACTAGCGGGAGGAATGCCAATGAGCAGTTCTTC. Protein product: CAISPRTSGRNANEQFF.